What follows are 10 T cell receptor beta chains derived from one specimen sequenced in a study of tumor and adjacent non-tumor tissue in lung cancer. The template was RNA from unsorted bulk tissue. TCRbeta libraries were built with three rounds of nested PCR, modified from ARM-PCR. In TCRdb, the multiplex PCR reads were re-called with MiXCR into one record per CDR3 protein. The sample lists 68,000 or so distinct CDR3 sequences; about 61% were seen once. The material sequenced was lung tumor tissue. Receptors were obtained from a man aged 45-65 years with non-small cell lung cancer.

To note about this clonotype: Because the CDR3 is missing its conserved closing phenylalanine or tryptophan, this is likely a read error. This chain uses TRBV29-1 with TRBJ1-1; a possible D gene is TRBD1 (5 bases). CDR3 length: 12 amino acids. Germline V gene sequence: CDR1 SQVTM, CDR2 ANQGSEA. CDR3 in amino acids: CGVERAGGEAFC. The CDR3 coding sequence is TGCGGCGTTGAGCGGGCGGGGGGTGAAGCTTTCTGT.

This clonotype was seen at least ten times. The V call is TRBV28, the J call TRBJ1-5, with D uncertain. The CDR3 has 11 residues. V shed 11 bases and J shed 4 bases, with 9 bases lying between them. Germline lookup yields CDR1 MDHEN and CDR2 SYDVKM. CDR3 region: CAPKGNQPQHF. The CDR3 region has the DNA TGTGCCCCCAAGGGTAATCAGCCCCAGCATTTT. The complete variable domain, with remaining parts taken from reference TRBV28 and TRBJ1-5, reads DVKVTQSSRYLVKRTGEKVFLECVQDMDHENMFWYRQDPGLGLRLIYFSYDVKMKEKGDIPEGYSVSREKKERFSLILESASTNQTSMYLCAPKGNQPQHFGDGTRLSIL.

The J gene is TRBJ2-3, the V gene TRBV11-3; 15 bases line up with TRBD2. V lost 2 bases, J lost 10 bases, and 7 bases stayed unmatched. CDR1 and CDR2 (germline): SGHNT, YENEEA. CDR3 length: 16 amino acids. CDR3 in amino acids: CASSLRTSGRDDAQYF. The CDR3 coding sequence is TGTGCCAGCAGCTTAAGGACTAGCGGGAGGGACGATGCGCAGTATTTT.

The rearrangement joins TRBV5-1 to TRBJ2-7; weak D call: TRBD2 (5 bases). This CDR3 has 13 amino acids. CDR1 SGHRS and CDR2 YFSETQ come from the germline V gene. Between the trimmed V and J ends, which lost 5 bases and 0 bases, there was a span of 9 bases. CDR3 in DNA: TGCGCCAGCAGGGAGGCGGCCTCCTACGAGCAGTACTTC. Protein product: CASREAASYEQYF.

Concerning this clonotype: Without the conserved terminal phenylalanine or tryptophan, this CDR3 likely stems from a read error. Because the CDR3's place on the DNA is in doubt, the DNA is left out and the CDR3 is given as listed by TCRdb. The V and J genes are TRBV29-1 and TRBJ1-1; the table's D call, TRBD1, was not checked against the DNA. The CDR3 spans 16 residues, counting both ends. CDR1 is SQVTM, CDR2 ANQGSEA, per germline. CDR3 protein: CSVRDRALSMNTEASL.

A few counts support this clonotype. The junction differs from germline at one of its ends, possibly a read error. This chain joins TRBV7-9 and TRBJ1-1; the D gene is possibly TRBD1 (6 bases). Per the germline V gene, CDR1 is SEHNR and CDR2 is FQNEAQ (reference sequence). This CDR3 is 15 amino acids long. The CDR3 DNA follows: TGTGTCAGCAGCTCCTGGACAGCCGAGAACACTGAAGCTTTCTTT. Protein product: CVSSSWTAENTEAFF.

On this clonotype: This may stem from a read error, because a much larger clone lies one nucleotide away. This chain links TRBV2 with TRBJ1-6; D is undetermined. Germline V lookup: CDR1 SNHLY, CDR2 FYNNEI. The CDR3 runs 13 residues. The CDR3, as DNA: TGTGCCAGCACCCTCGTCGGAGAGTCACCCCTCCAGTTT. Its translation is CASTLVGESPLQF.

This clonotype has at least ten counts. The chain has TRBV12-3 or TRBV12-4 and TRBJ2-7; tentatively, D is TRBD2 (5 bases). Trimming left V 6 bases short and J 0 bases short, with 12 bases between. The CDR3 covers 14 residues. The CDR3 DNA follows: TGTGCCAGCAGAGGCGCGGGCCGCTCCTACGAGCAGTACTTC. Its translation is CASRGAGRSYEQYF.

At least ten counts were recorded for this clonotype. V usage is TRBV7-9 and J usage is TRBJ2-2, with 10 bases lining up with TRBD2. Germline CDR1 SEHNR, CDR2 FQNEAQ (reference sequence). V was pared by 5 bases and J by 0 bases, with 6 bases of the junction left unmatched. There are 17 residues in the CDR3. The CDR3 sequence is CASSPMTSGSNTGELFF. In DNA, the CDR3 is TGTGCCAGCAGCCCAATGACTAGCGGGTCGAACACCGGGGAGCTGTTTTTT.

This clonotype was counted a single time. One end of the junction does not line up with germline, which may come from a read error. This chain links TRBV11-2 with TRBJ2-7; perhaps TRBD2 as D (6 bases). Germline values: CDR1 SGHAT, CDR2 FQNNGV. This CDR3 is 17 amino acids long. CDR3 protein: CASSLGRSARGSHEQHF. The DNA for the CDR3 is TGTGCTAGCAGCTTAGGAAGATCCGCTCGGGGGTCCCACGAGCAGCACTTC.